The 5 T cell receptor beta chains presented below share a single source sample, sequenced in a study of blood T cells in healthy people across ages. PCR was performed a second time for about 7 to 11 cycles using a sample-barcoded 5' primer and a J-beta primer mix. TCRdb ran MiXCR on the 5' RACE reads and lists one entry per CDR3 protein. Of around 1.5 million distinct CDR3 sequences in the sample, roughly 30% were seen once. The material sequenced was blood. Receptors were obtained from a woman aged 25 to 45 in good health.

This chain joins TRBV7-9 and TRBJ2-7; 8 positions agree with TRBD1. Germline CDR1 and CDR2: SEHNR and FQNEAQ (reference sequence). Losses at the gene ends were 4 bases for V and 5 bases for J; bases not matched to a gene: 13. The CDR3 is 16 residues long. CDR3 sequence: CASSSEGSGGVHEQYF. In nucleotides, the CDR3 is TGTGCCAGCAGCTCTGAGGGCTCAGGGGGCGTCCACGAGCAGTACTTC.

As to this clonotype: Its ends do not fully match the called genes, so a read error is possible. J is TRBJ2-7 and V is TRBV28; 10 bases map to TRBD2. Germline V gene data show CDR1 as MDHEN and CDR2 as SYDVKM. This CDR3 is built from 20 residues. The CDR3: CASSLSGAGLADLKSYEQYF. In DNA, the CDR3 is TGTGCCAGCAGCTTATCTGGGGCCGGACTAGCGGACTTAAAATCCTACGAGCAGTACTTC.

The CDR3 DNA follows: TGTGCCAGCAGTTACTCGTCTCTGAGCGAGGGAGAGACCCAGTACTTC. The encoded protein is CASSYSSLSEGETQYF. The chain employs TRBV6-5 and TRBJ2-5; possibly TRBD2 for D (5 bases). Germline CDR1 and CDR2: MNHEY and SVGAGI. The CDR3 is 16 residues long. Between the trimmed V and J ends, which lost 0 bases and 4 bases, there was a span of 15 bases.

The chain combines TRBV10-3 with TRBJ1-2; no clear D gene. Trimming removed 8 bases at V and 4 bases at J, with 17 bases between. CDR1 and CDR2 (germline): ENHRY, SYGVKD. The CDR3 covers 14 residues. The chain's CDR3 is CAIGGLNDGYGYTF. Written as DNA, the CDR3 is TGTGCCATCGGAGGACTCAACGACGGCTATGGCTACACCTTC.

This clonotype was recorded at least ten times. The chain recombines TRBV20-1 with TRBJ2-3; weak D call: TRBD2 (6 bases). The V end lost 3 bases, the J end lost 1 base, and 14 bases lay between the germline ends. Germline V CDR1 and CDR2: DFQATT, SNEGSKA (reference sequence). The CDR3 runs 15 residues. The CDR3 spells CSARGLFIGTDTQYF. The CDR3 coding sequence is TGCAGTGCTAGGGGACTTTTCATTGGCACAGATACGCAGTATTTT.